One TCR beta chain is described in this entry. No cognate antigen has been identified for it. No per-base quality is available; no much larger clone lies one base away. The data originate from a study of T cells in localized non-small cell lung cancer (dated by TCRdb to the early 2020s). Study-level background: The study analyzed T cell repertoires of around 250 early-stage NSCLC patients, comparing tumors and uninvolved tumor-adjacent lungs. Of the NSCLC patients, about 130 were male and approximately 110 were female, and the mean age was around 70 years. The cohort comprised approximately 240 treatment-naïve NSCLC patients with resected, localized lung tumors. Study-level results and caveats: Because the study design was exploratory, TCR variables were selected using unadjusted p-values without false-discovery rate correction. Because multi-region sequencing of the tumors was not done, intratumor heterogeneity could not be ruled out. A median of approximately 53 of the top 100 tumor clones turned up in the paired uninvolved adjacent lung, and some 28 of those clones also ranked among the top 100 of that same adjacent lung. Longer overall survival was associated with higher blood T cell density, whereas shorter survival was associated with higher adjacent-lung clonality. The highest T cell clonality was observed in uninvolved tumor-adjacent lung, where clonality exceeded that of tumor, suggesting that antigenic responses were more focused in uninvolved tumor-adjacent lung.

TCR beta CDR3 regions were sequenced from DNA using the immunoSEQ Assay. Processing in the source paper ran as follows. T cell density was computed as TCR beta template counts normalized to usable DNA estimated by amplifying housekeeping genes. The preseqR package was used to estimate richness by extrapolating to 400,000 templates for PBMC samples and to 120,000 templates for tissue samples. Clonality was taken to be one minus Pielou's evenness. Tissue-enriched TCRs were identified by differential abundance testing using productive amino-acid clonotypes, minimum total count 5 and alpha 0.1. Repertoire overlap between compartments was quantified with the Jaccard Index and Morisita Overlap Index. GLIPH clustered TCR beta CDR3s with public tetramer-defined viral CDR3s; viral motifs required at least three viral sequences plus V-gene enrichment. In TCRdb, the immuneACCESS table is reduced to in-frame sequences with V and J assigned. These tables do not hold every clone; where another copy was compared, an unresolved V gene accounts for under half, and the others remain unexplained. The V and J calls and clone size were taken over from that table, and D and trimming were inferred from the DNA. The sample has roughly 20,000 clones on record, 65% to 85% of them singletons. Jointly, the top ten make up more than 2% of the sample.

The CDR3 goes from the cysteine to the phenylalanine over 14 residues. Of the read, only the CDR3 DNA is kept; its 42 bases are in frame from base 1. V is clipped by 4 bases and J by 3 bases, and the sequence between their germline boundaries is 10 bases long. The germline V gene specifies SGHRS as CDR1 and YFSETQ as CDR2. At diagnosis, peripheral blood, uninvolved tumor-adjacent lung and tumor were collected and stored as a combination of fresh-frozen and FFPE material. For TCR repertoire profiling, blood samples were analyzed in the form of peripheral blood mononuclear cells. This receptor was obtained from a man between 40 and 70 years old with stage I lung adenocarcinoma. This sequence uses TRBV5-1 and TRBJ2-2; the D gene is perhaps TRBD2, on 5 matching bases. The sample consisted of peripheral blood, taken before any cancer treatment. The CDR3 reads CASSGSLDTGELFF. The nucleotide sequence is TGCGCCAGCAGCGGGAGTCTGGACACCGGGGAGCTGTTTTTT.